The sequence of this T cell receptor beta chain was determined in a study of blood T cell repertoires in COVID-19. Some clones are missing from TCRdb's copy, which holds only in-frame ones; the method was immunoSEQ multiplex PCR. The data contain 140,000 to 150,000 clones, 85% to 90% of them singletons. The V gene's germline CDR1 is SGHRS and CDR2 YFSETQ. The CDR3 extends over 14 amino acids. Trimming removed 4 bases at V and 0 bases at J, with 11 bases between. The chain joins TRBV5-1 to TRBJ2-7; D perhaps matches TRBD2 (5 bases). The receptor was derived from a man aged 60 to 75 with active or convalescent COVID-19. Source material: peripheral blood. CDR3 protein: CASSLTGISYEQYF. CDR3 sequence (DNA): TGCGCCAGCAGCCTAACCGGGATCTCCTACGAGCAGTACTTC.